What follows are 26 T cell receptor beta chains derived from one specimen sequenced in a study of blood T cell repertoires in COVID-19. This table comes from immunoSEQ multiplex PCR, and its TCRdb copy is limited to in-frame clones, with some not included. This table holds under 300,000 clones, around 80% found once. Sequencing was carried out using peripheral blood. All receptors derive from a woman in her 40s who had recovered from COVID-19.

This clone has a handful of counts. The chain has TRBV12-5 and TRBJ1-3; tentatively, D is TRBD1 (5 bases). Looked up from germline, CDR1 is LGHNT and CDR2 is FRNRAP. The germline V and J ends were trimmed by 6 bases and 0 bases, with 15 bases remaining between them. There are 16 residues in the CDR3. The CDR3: CASGPPTVLSGNTIYF. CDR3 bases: TGTGCTAGTGGCCCCCCGACAGTCCTCTCTGGAAACACCATATATTTT. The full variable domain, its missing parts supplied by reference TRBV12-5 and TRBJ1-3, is DARVTQTPRHKVTEMGQEVTMRCQPILGHNTVFWYRQTMMQGLELLAYFRNRAPLDDSGMPKDRFSAEMPDATLATLKIQPSEPRDSAVYFCASGPPTVLSGNTIYFGEGSWLTVV.

Written as DNA, the CDR3 is TGTGCCAGTAAGACGATCCGGGACAGGGAGAACACCGGGGAGCTGTTTTTT. Its protein product is CASKTIRDRENTGELFF. The gene calls are TRBV19 and TRBJ2-2, with 9 bases that match TRBD1. Germline V gene sequence: CDR1 LNHDA, CDR2 SQIVND (reference sequence). V was pared by 7 bases and J by 1 base, with 10 bases of the junction left unmatched. This CDR3 contains 17 residues.

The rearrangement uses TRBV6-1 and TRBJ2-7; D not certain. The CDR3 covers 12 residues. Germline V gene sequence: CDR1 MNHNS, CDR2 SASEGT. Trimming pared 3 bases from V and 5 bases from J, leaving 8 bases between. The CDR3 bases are TGTGCCAGCAGTGACGCCGAGGACGAGCAGTACTTC. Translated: CASSDAEDEQYF.

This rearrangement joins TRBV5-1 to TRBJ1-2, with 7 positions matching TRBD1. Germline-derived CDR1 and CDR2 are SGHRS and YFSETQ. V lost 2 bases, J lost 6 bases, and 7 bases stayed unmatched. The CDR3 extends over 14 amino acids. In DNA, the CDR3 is TGCGCCAGCAGCTTATTTTTAACAGGGGATGGCTACACCTTC. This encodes CASSLFLTGDGYTF. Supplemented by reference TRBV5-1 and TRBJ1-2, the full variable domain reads KAGVTQTPRYLIKTRGQQVTLSCSPISGHRSVSWYQQTPGQGLQFLFEYFSETQRNKGNFPGRFSGRQFSNSRSEMNVSTLELGDSALYLCASSLFLTGDGYTFGSGTRLTVV.

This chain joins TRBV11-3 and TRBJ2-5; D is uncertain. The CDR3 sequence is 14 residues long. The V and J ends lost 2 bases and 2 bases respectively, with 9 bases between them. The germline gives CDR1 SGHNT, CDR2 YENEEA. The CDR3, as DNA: TGTGCCAGCAGCTTATTTTCTGTACAAGAGACCCAGTACTTC. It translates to CASSLFSVQETQYF.

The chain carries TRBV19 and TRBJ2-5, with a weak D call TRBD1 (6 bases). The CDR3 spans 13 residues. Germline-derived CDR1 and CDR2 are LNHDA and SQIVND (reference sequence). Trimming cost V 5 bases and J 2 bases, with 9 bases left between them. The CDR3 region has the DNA TGTGCCAGTAGTGCCGGGACACAAGAGACCCAGTACTTC. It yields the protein CASSAGTQETQYF.

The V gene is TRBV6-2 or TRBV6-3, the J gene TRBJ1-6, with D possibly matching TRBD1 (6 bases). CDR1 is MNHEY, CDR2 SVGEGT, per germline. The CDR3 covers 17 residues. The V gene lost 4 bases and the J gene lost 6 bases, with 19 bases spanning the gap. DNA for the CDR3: TGTGCCAGCAGTTCTATCCAGGGGAGAGGACGTAATTCACCCCTCCACTTT. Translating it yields CASSSIQGRGRNSPLHF.

CDR3 loop: CASSTGPSDTEAFF. Here the CDR3 DNA reads TGTGCCAGCAGCACGGGTCCGAGTGACACTGAAGCTTTCTTT. V and J are TRBV7-2 and TRBJ1-1; no reliable D call. Germline V gene sequence: CDR1 SGHTA, CDR2 FQGNSA. V lost 5 bases and J lost 3, with 13 bases in between. This CDR3 is built from 14 residues. The full variable domain, rest sourced from reference TRBV7-2 and TRBJ1-1, is GAGVSQSPSNKVTEKGKDVELRCDPISGHTALYWYRQSLGQGLEFLIYFQGNSAPDKSGLPSDRFSAERTGGSVSTLTIQRTQQEDSAVYLCASSTGPSDTEAFFGQGTRLTVV.

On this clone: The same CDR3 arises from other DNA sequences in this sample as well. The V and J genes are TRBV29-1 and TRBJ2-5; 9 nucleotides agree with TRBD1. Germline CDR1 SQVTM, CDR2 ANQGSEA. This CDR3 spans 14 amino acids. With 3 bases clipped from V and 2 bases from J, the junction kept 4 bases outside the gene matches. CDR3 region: CSVDGGQGQETQYF. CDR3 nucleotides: TGCAGCGTTGATGGGGGACAGGGACAAGAGACCCAGTACTTC. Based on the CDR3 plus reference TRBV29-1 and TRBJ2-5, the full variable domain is SAVISQKPSRDICQRGTSLTIQCQVDSQVTMMFWYRQQPGQSLTLIATANQGSEATYESGFVIDKFPISRPNLTFSTLTVSNMSPEDSSIYLCSVDGGQGQETQYFGPGTRLLVL.

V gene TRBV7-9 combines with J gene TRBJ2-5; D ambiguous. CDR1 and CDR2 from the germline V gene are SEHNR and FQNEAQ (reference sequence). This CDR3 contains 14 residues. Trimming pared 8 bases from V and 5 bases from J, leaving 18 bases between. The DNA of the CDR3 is TGTGCCAGCCGCCGGTCGGGTTCGATGGAGACCCAGTACTTC. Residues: CASRRSGSMETQYF.

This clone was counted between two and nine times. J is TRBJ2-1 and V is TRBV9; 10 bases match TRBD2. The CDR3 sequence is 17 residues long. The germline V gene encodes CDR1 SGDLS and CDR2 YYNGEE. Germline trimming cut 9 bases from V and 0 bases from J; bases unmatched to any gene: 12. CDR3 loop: CAKIAGGSIYSYNEQFF. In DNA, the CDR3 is TGTGCCAAAATAGCGGGGGGTTCTATTTACTCCTACAATGAGCAGTTCTTC.

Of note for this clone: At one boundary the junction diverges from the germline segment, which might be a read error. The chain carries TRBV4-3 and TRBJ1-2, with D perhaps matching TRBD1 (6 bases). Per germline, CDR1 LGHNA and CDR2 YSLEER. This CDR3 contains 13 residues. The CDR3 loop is CASSQDRGLGHTF. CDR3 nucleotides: TGCGCCAGCAGCCAAGACAGGGGCCTTGGCCACACCTTC.

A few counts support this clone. CDR3 sequence: CASSYDSTNEKLFF. The CDR3 coding sequence is TGTGCCAGCAGTTACGACAGCACTAATGAAAAACTGTTTTTT. This chain links TRBV7-9 with TRBJ1-4, with D possibly being TRBD1 (5 bases). The germline V and J ends were trimmed by 6 bases and 2 bases, with 10 bases remaining between them. Per the germline V gene, CDR1 is SEHNR and CDR2 is FQNEAQ (reference sequence). CDR3 length: 14 residues.

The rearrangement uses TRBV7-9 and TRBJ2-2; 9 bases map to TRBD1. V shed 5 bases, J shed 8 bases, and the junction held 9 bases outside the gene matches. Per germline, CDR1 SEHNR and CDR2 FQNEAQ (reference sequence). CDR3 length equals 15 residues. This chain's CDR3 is CASSPGQGPNGELFF. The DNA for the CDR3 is TGTGCCAGCAGCCCAGGACAGGGGCCCAATGGGGAGCTGTTTTTT.

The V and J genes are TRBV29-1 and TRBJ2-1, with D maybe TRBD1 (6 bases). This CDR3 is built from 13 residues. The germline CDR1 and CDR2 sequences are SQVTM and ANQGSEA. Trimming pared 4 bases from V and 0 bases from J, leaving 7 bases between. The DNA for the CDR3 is TGCAGCGTTGCAGGGGTCTCCTACAATGAGCAGTTCTTC. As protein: CSVAGVSYNEQFF.

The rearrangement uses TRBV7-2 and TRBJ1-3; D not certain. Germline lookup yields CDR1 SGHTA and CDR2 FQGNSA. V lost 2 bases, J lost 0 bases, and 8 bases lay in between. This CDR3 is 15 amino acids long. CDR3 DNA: TGTGCCAGCAGCTTAAATCCAGTCTCTGGAAACACCATATATTTT. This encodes CASSLNPVSGNTIYF.

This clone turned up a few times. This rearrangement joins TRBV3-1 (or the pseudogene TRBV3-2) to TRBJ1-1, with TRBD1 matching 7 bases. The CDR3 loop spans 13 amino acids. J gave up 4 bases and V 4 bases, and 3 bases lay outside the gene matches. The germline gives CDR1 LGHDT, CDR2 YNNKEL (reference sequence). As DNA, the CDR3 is TGTGCCAGCAGCCGTCACAGGGGCACTGAAGCTTTCTTT. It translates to CASSRHRGTEAFF.

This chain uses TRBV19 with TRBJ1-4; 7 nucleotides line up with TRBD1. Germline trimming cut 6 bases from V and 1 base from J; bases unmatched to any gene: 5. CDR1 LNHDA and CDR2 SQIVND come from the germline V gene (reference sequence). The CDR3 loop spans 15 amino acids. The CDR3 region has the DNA TGTGCCAGTAGCGACAGGGCGCAAACTAATGAAAAACTGTTTTTT. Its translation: CASSDRAQTNEKLFF.

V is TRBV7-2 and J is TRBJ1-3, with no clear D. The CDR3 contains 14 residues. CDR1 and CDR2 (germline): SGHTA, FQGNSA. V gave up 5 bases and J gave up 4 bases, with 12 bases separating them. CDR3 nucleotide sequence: TGTGCCAGCAGCCCAGTGTCGGGGGGAAACACCATATATTTT. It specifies CASSPVSGGNTIYF.

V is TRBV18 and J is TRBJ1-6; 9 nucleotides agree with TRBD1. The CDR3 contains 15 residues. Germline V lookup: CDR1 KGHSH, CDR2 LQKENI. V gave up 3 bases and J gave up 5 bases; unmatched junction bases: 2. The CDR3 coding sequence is TGTGCCAGCTCACCCAGGACAGGGGATAATTCACCCCTCCACTTT. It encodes CASSPRTGDNSPLHF.

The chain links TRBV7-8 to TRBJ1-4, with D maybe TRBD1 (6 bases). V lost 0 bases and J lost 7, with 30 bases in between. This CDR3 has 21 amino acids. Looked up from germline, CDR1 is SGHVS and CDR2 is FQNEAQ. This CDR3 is CASSLAVGQPQGLDALEKLFF. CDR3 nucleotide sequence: TGTGCCAGCAGCTTAGCGGTAGGCCAGCCGCAGGGGCTTGACGCACTTGAAAAACTGTTTTTT.

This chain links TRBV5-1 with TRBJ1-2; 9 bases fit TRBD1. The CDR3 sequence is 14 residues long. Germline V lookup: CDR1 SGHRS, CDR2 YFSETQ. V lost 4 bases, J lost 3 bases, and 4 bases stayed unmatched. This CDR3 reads CASSVQGADYGYTF. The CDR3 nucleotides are TGCGCCAGCAGCGTACAGGGGGCTGACTATGGCTACACCTTC.

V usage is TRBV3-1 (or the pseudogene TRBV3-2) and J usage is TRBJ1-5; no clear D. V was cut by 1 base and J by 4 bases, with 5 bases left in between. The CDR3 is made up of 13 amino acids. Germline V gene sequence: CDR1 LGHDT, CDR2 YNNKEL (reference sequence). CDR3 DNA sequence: TGTGCCAGCAGCCAAGGAGAGAATCAGCCCCAGCATTTT. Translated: CASSQGENQPQHF.

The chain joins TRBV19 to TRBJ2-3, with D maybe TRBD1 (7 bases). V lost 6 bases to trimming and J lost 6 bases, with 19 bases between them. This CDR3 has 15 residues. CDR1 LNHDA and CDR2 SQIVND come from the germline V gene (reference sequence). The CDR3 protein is CASSDRDSGSDTQYF. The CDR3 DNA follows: TGTGCCAGTAGCGACCGGGACAGCGGGTCCGATACGCAGTATTTT.

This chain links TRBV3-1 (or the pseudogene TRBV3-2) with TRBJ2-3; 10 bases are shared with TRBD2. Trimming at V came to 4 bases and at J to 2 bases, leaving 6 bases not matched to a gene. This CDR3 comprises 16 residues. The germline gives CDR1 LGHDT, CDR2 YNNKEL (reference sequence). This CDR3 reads CASSPKLAGITDTQYF. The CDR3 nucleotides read TGTGCCAGCAGCCCGAAACTAGCGGGAATCACAGATACGCAGTATTTT.

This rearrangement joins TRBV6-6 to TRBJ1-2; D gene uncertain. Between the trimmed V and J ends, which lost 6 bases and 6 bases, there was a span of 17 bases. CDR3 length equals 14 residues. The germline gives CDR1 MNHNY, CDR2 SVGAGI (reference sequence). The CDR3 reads CASSPAEGRDGYTF. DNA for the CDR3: TGTGCCAGCAGCCCCGCCGAGGGTAGGGATGGCTACACCTTC.